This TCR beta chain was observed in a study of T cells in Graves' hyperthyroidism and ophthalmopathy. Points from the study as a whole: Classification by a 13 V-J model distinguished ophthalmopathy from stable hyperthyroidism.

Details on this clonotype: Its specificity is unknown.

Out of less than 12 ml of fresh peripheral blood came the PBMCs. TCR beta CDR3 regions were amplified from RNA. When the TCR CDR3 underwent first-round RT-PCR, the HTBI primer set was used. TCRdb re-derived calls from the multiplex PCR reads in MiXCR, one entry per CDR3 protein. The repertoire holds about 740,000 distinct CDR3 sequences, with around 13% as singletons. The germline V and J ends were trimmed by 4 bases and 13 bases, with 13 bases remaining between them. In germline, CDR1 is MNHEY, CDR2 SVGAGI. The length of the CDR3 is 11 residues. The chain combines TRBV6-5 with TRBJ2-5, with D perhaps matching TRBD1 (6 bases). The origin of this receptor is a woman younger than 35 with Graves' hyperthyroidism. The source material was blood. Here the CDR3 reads CASSWDIIRYF. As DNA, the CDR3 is TGTGCCAGCAGTTGGGACATAATTCGGTACTTC.